This T cell receptor beta chain emerged from a study of T cells in Graves' hyperthyroidism and ophthalmopathy. Study-wide results and caveats: In validation, the model predicted ophthalmopathy. These predictions came a median around 5.9 months before onset.

The investigators amplified TCR beta CDR3 regions from RNA transcripts. In the first-round RT-PCR of the TCR CDR3, the HTBI primer set was used. TCRdb redid the calling of the multiplex PCR reads with MiXCR, one entry per CDR3 protein. The sample holds some 560,000 distinct CDR3 sequences, 15% to 18% seen once. This clonotype came up many times. The target antigen is unknown. Germline assignment: CDR1 LGHDT and CDR2 YNNKEL (reference sequence). Trimming removed 4 bases from V and 0 bases from J, with 11 bases in between. The CDR3 contains 15 residues. Over 18 months, lack of ophthalmopathy progression marked Graves' hyperthyroidism as stable.

The chain employs TRBV3-1 and TRBJ2-3, with D possibly TRBD2 on 6 matching bases. Sequencing was carried out using blood. The receptor was isolated from a woman aged 25 to 45 with Graves' hyperthyroidism. CDR3 residues: CASSRIGRSTDTQYF. CDR3 sequence (DNA): TGTGCCAGCAGCCGGATAGGGAGGAGCACAGATACGCAGTATTTT.